This T cell receptor (beta chain) stems from a study of cytomegalovirus exposure and HLA in healthy donors (dated 2017 in TCRdb). About the study as a whole: In an earlier analysis of about 560 of the donors, 276 Gb of sequence data and 100 million or so unique TCR beta sequences from 180 million or so T cells were reported. Several DR-DQ haplotypes were treated as single units for association and clustering because of strong linkage in the cohort. Among the roughly 400 genotyped donors, more than 70% belonged to the genetic ancestry cluster associated with self-reported Caucasian donors. All discovery cohort repertoires had been generated using a single sequencing platform. To study patterns of TCR occurrence, a later analysis re-analyzed previously published TCR beta repertoires from 650 to 750 donors and added high-resolution HLA genotyping. In addition to the first cohort of 666 subjects, a separate validation cohort of over 90 different subjects was used. Among around 400 genotyped donors of the cohort, an average of roughly 240,000 unique TCR beta nucleotide sequences were sequenced per donor, 15% to 20% of them non-productive. Typing coverage varied by locus: roughly 629-630 donors for A, B, C, DRB1 and DQB1; more than 500 for DQA1; approximately 610 for DPA1; roughly 470 for DPB1. To predict cytomegalovirus infection status, the study combined high-throughput TCR immunosequencing, statistical association of individual TCRs with disease status, and machine learning. Approximately 310 gigabases of sequencing data and approximately 92 million unique TCR sequences made up an early release that covered fewer than 650 HLA-typed donors. The study profiled the T cell repertoires of around 700 subjects by immunosequencing and related them to cytomegalovirus serostatus. The study was designed to test whether signatures of past pathogen exposure could be identified by cataloging public T cell receptors. Both class I and class II loci were covered by HLA typing, at four-digit resolution. The later analysis used no new phenotypic data to find candidate immune exposures, relying instead on TCR beta sequences and their occurrence across donors. In an earlier analysis of over 550 of the donors, high-throughput TCR beta sequencing was used to judge whether each TCR beta V gene segment behaved as functional or pseudogenic. A later genetic analysis used genome-wide SNP genotypes for about 60% of the roughly 670 donors, treating that subset as a discovery cohort. Donor age, sex, ethnicity and CMV serostatus were compiled together with the repertoire data. General conclusions and limits of the study: A few of the identified cytomegalovirus-associated TCR beta chains were confirmed in vitro to be specific for cytomegalovirus antigens. In the study, 164 TCR beta chains were listed as associated with cytomegalovirus. Specific HLA alleles were associated with 15,000 to 20,000 TCR beta sequences at a false discovery rate of 0.05 in a later analysis. Correlated functional status among segregating V segments might reflect linkage disequilibrium, but an unknown experimental factor could not be ruled out. A further reported finding was that TCR beta sequences accurately predicted the HLA-A and HLA-B alleles for most subjects in the first cohort. In both the original and validation cohorts, the classifier was reported to diagnose cytomegalovirus status with high specificity and sensitivity. A later analysis found that HLA-associated TCR beta chains were more clonally expanded and had lower generation probabilities than equally common non-associated chains. The presence/absence analyses assumed that sequencing depth was roughly uniform across donors, and that assumption may not be true. When HLA alleles, especially DR and DQ, strongly co-occurred, attributing TCR associations to individual alleles was difficult. V-gene and J-gene trimming of TCR beta chains was associated with a missense DCLRE1C variant in a later genetic analysis, and the association was replicated in an independent cohort. A later analysis reported that several top co-occurrence clusters appeared linked to parvovirus B19, influenza, CMV and Epstein-Barr virus. In a later genetic analysis, fewer N-insertions in productive TCRs were reported among donors in an Asian-associated ancestry cluster than the roughly 710-donor mean. HLA typing was unavailable for some donors at each locus, so association tests used only the typed subset. The authors suggested that the approach could potentially be generalized to other disease states and immunological phenotypes. Immune exposure information for the cohort was limited to CMV serostatus. In an earlier analysis of approximately 590 of the donors, most TCR beta V segments were observed in productive rearrangements about 87% or about 30% of the time, broadly matching IMGT annotations. This cohort had only TCR beta chains sequenced, and the lack of alpha or paired-chain data limited which features could be detected. The sequencing pipeline was judged likely to have produced a cluster of highly shared sequence variants as a technical artifact. A later analysis found that TCR association rates varied across HLA loci, with DRB1 alleles showing the most associated TCRs and HLA-C alleles the fewest. Most TCR sequences were seen in very few donors, while some public TCRs were found in many individuals. Fewer than 20 rarely observed V segments, including chromosome 9 orphons, were excluded from the earlier analysis of a few hundred of the donors because counts were too low. A later analysis found that most CMV-associated TCR beta chains appeared HLA-restricted, with HLA associations seemingly driven largely by CMV exposure.

Library construction relied on the immunoSEQ multiplex PCR assay. The multiplex PCR relied on a mix of 60 forward primers for TCR Vbeta segments and 13 reverse primers for TCR Jbeta segments. The CDR3 region of rearranged TCR beta genes was amplified from genomic DNA by a multiplex PCR assay. The Illumina HiSeq System was used to sequence the amplified TCR beta libraries as 87-base-pair reads. The original methods were these. A later analysis tallied 75 million to 95 million unique TCR beta chains across the 666 repertoires, and around 10 million of those chains were shared by two or more donors. To remove PCR and sequencing errors, raw reads were error-corrected and collapsed into unique sequences using a nearest-neighbor algorithm that merged closely related sequences. Alignment of CDR3 sequences to IMGT reference sequences was used to assign V, D and J gene segments. For a sequence to be retained, a match of at least six nucleotides to both a V gene segment and a J gene segment was required. A rearrangement was called productive if the CDR3 had no stop codons and remained in frame with V and J, and every other rearrangement was called non-productive. CDR3 was defined by IMGT convention, running from the second conserved V-encoded cysteine to the conserved J-encoded phenylalanine. The earlier analysis of some 600 of the donors excluded sequences that lacked an unambiguous match to a single V gene segment. In an earlier analysis of some 590 of the donors, V segments were called functional above 56.7% productive rearrangements and were called segregating when the between-donor standard deviation exceeded 5%. To diagnose cytomegalovirus status from the catalog of TCR beta chain sequences, a statistical classification framework was built. In a later analysis, V and J genes were assigned by comparing TCR nucleotide sequences against IMGT/GENE-DB human TR gene sequences. The TCRdist pipeline was used in a later analysis to assign CDR3 sequences and most-parsimonious VDJ recombination scenarios. In a later analysis, every TCR beta chain was defined by the combination of its CDR3 amino acid sequence and its V-gene family, and reads without a unique V-gene family were dropped. A later analysis removed 550 to 650 highly shared, low-generation-probability nucleotide sequences to deal with suspected cross-contamination and a sequencing artifact. In a later analysis, a clonal expansion index was calculated for each public chain from normalized within-repertoire ranks of inferred template counts. Generation probabilities in a later analysis came from a VDJ recombination model fitted to out-of-frame rearrangements, and those results were checked against IGoR. Hypergeometric tests were used in a later analysis to score TCR-TCR, TCR-HLA and TCR-CMV co-occurrence, with a repertoire-size bias correction applied to the TCR pairs. To estimate false discovery rates, a later analysis permuted the HLA or CMV assignments 20 times. In a later analysis, co-occurring TCRs were grouped using DBSCAN, with TCRdist sequence similarity added in when clustering inside HLA-allele-positive subsets. Repertoires with fewer than 30,000 or more than 120,000 public chains, plus five repertoires with anomalous nucleotide sharing, were excluded from co-occurrence clustering. The table comes from immuneACCESS by way of TCRdb, which keeps in-frame sequences with V and J called. Part of the clones is missing from these tables; in studies checked, under half for an unresolved V gene and the rest for unknown reasons. V, J and clone size reflect that table, while D and trimming were determined from the DNA. Recorded for this sample are roughly 230,000 clones; 70% to 90% of them occurred a single time. 0.2% to 0.25% of the sample is in the top ten clones.

Comment on this clone: It lacks a known antigen. Base-call qualities are not available, and no considerably larger clone is one nucleotide away.

In total, over 600 healthy bone marrow donors made up the cohort. Cohort members were all nominally healthy when sampled, although unrecorded immune exposures were likely present. The donor tested CMV seronegative, placing the donor among the roughly 340 seronegative members of the cohort. A peripheral blood sample was collected from each donor, and TCR beta sequencing was performed on peripheral blood mononuclear cells. The Qiagen DNeasy Blood Extraction Kit was used to extract genomic DNA from the blood cell samples. Sequenced sample: PBMCs. The clonotype was recovered from a girl under 10 years old in good health and CMV-seronegative.

The DNA is as follows: TGTGCCAGCAGCGTCACTAGCGGGGGGGCTGTTGGGACAGATACGCAGTATTTT. Translated, it reads CASSVTSGGAVGTDTQYF. This chain is built from TRBV7-6 and TRBJ2-3; TRBD2 agrees with 13 junctional bases. The CDR3, from cysteine to phenylalanine, totals 18 residues. Of all the DNA, just the CDR3 is kept, 54 bases in frame from base 1. Here V drops 5 bases and J drops 3 bases, and the junction holds 11 bases not matched to any gene. Sequences SGHVS (CDR1) and FNYEAQ (CDR2) are obtained from the germline V gene.